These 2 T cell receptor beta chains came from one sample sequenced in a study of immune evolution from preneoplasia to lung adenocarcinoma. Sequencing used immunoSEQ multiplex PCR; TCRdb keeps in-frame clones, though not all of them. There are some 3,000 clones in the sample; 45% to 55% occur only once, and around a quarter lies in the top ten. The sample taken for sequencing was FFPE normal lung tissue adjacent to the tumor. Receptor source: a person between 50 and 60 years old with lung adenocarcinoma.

The CDR3 loop is CASSTSRGRVSTEAFF. CDR3 sequence (DNA): TGTGCCAGCAGTACCTCCCGTGGGAGGGTCAGCACTGAAGCTTTCTTT. The chain joins TRBV28 to TRBJ1-1; D ambiguous. The CDR3 runs 16 residues. Germline assignment: CDR1 MDHEN and CDR2 SYDVKM. V was cut by 5 bases and J by 4 bases, with 20 bases left in between.

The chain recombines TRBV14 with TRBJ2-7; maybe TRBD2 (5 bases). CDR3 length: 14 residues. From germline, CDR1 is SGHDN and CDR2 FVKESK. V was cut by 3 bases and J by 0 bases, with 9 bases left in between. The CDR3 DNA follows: TGTGCCAGCAGCCATACGGGGAGCTCCTACGAGCAGTACTTC. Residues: CASSHTGSSYEQYF.